This T cell receptor beta chain was identified during a study of a mutant IDH1 vaccine in newly diagnosed glioma. Time point: week 23, last vaccination. Each dose of the vaccine consisted of 300 ug of mutant IDH1 20-mer peptide, with topical imiquimod. Produced via immunoSEQ multiplex PCR; TCRdb's table is partial and in-frame only. The table lists under 45,000 clones, around 76% of them singletons. By its share, this clone is medium-sized. Its target is not known. Trimming cost V 6 bases and J 6 bases, with 12 bases left between them. This CDR3 has 13 amino acids. The germline V gene encodes CDR1 SGHVS and CDR2 FNYEAQ.

The chain employs TRBV7-6 and TRBJ2-1, with unresolved D. This specimen was PBMCs, taken from a glioma patient whose treatment included an IDH1 peptide vaccine. The receptor's source is a man aged 50-59 years with glioma. DNA for the CDR3: TGTGCCAGCAGTCACCTAGGCGGCAATGAGCAGTTCTTC. This gives the protein CASSHLGGNEQFF.